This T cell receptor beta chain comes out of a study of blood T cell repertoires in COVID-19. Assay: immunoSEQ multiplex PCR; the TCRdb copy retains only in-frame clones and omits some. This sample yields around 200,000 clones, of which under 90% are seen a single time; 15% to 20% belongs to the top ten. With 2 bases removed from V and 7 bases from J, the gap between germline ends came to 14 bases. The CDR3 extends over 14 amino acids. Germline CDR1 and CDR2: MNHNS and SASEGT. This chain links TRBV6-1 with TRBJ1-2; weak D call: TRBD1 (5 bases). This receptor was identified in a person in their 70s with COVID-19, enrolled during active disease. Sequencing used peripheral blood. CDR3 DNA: TGTGCCAGCAGTGAAATGAGGGACTCGGGTGGCTACACCTTC. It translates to CASSEMRDSGGYTF.